A single sample gave rise to the 8 T cell receptor beta chains below, sequenced in a study of T cells after yellow fever vaccination. TCRdb redid the calling of the 5' RACE reads with MiXCR, one entry per CDR3 protein. This table holds roughly 300,000 distinct CDR3 sequences, around 7% found once. The sample consisted of PBMCs, taken approximately 47 days after the first yellow fever vaccination. Source of these receptors: a man aged 18 to 29 who received the YFV17D yellow fever vaccine.

This clonotype was detected many times. The CDR3 region is CASSPRDRPTDTQYF. The CDR3, as DNA: TGTGCCAGCAGCCCCCGGGACAGACCCACAGATACGCAGTATTTT. The chain is built from TRBV6-2 or TRBV6-3 and TRBJ2-3, with 7 bases lining up with TRBD1. The germline gives CDR1 MNHEY, CDR2 SVGEGT. Trimming removed 6 bases from V and 2 bases from J; junction bases left unmatched: 8. CDR3 length: 15 amino acids.

This clonotype was seen only a few times. The chain employs TRBV5-1 and TRBJ1-2; 12 nucleotides match TRBD1. In germline, CDR1 is SGHRS, CDR2 YFSETQ. Germline trimming cut 4 bases from V and 7 bases from J; bases unmatched to any gene: 8. The CDR3 contains 15 residues. CDR3: CASSPRDRGRGGYTF. CDR3 nucleotide sequence: TGCGCCAGCAGCCCCCGGGACAGGGGGCGGGGTGGCTACACCTTC.

Concerning this clonotype: One junction end does not reproduce the germline sequence, and a read error may be involved. The rearrangement joins TRBV5-1 to TRBJ2-6; D not certain. Germline CDR1 reads SGHRS; CDR2 reads YFSETQ. This CDR3 comprises 16 residues. The CDR3 region has the DNA TGCGCCAGCAGCTTGGGGTTGGGCTCTGGTGCCAACGTCCTGACTTTC. Protein: CASSLGLGSGANVLTF.

The chain carries TRBV5-4 and TRBJ2-5, with TRBD1 matching 10 bases. Looked up from germline, CDR1 is SGHNT and CDR2 is YYREEE (reference sequence). This CDR3 comprises 17 residues. With V trimmed by 5 bases and J by 5 bases, 15 bases remained unmatched. The chain's CDR3 is CASSPKTGGGGGETQYF. In nucleotides, the CDR3 is TGTGCCAGCAGTCCTAAGACAGGGGGCGGTGGAGGGGAGACCCAGTACTTC.

In this sample, this clonotype turned up a few times. V gene TRBV6-5 combines with J gene TRBJ2-2; weak D call: TRBD2 (6 bases). The V end was cut by 4 bases, the J end by 5 bases, with 14 bases between. The CDR3 is 15 residues long. Germline V gene data show CDR1 as MNHEY and CDR2 as SVGAGI. The DNA of the CDR3 is TGTGCCAGCAGTTTATATCGGGGGAATACCGGGGAGCTGTTTTTT. Translated: CASSLYRGNTGELFF.

This clonotype was detected many times. This rearrangement joins TRBV5-1 to TRBJ1-1; D is uncertain. CDR1 and CDR2 (germline): SGHRS, YFSETQ. The CDR3 length is 15 residues. V lost 0 bases to trimming and J lost 4 bases, with 13 bases between them. Here the CDR3 reads CASSLAVSPSTEAFF. The DNA for the CDR3 is TGCGCCAGCAGCTTGGCCGTCAGTCCCAGCACTGAAGCTTTCTTT.

The table lists this clonotype with a few counts. The V call is TRBV3-1, the J call TRBJ2-1; 8 bases align to TRBD2. CDR1 and CDR2 (germline): LGHDT, YNNKEL (reference sequence). V gave up 1 base and J gave up 8 bases; unmatched junction bases: 7. There are 15 residues in the CDR3. The chain's CDR3 is CASSQVLAAADEQFF. DNA of the CDR3: TGTGCCAGCAGCCAAGTACTAGCGGCAGCCGATGAGCAGTTCTTC.

This clonotype was detected only a few times. This chain connects TRBV10-2 to TRBJ2-7, with D unclear. V dropped 6 bases and J dropped 4 bases, with 10 bases sitting between them. The CDR3 is 12 amino acids. In germline, CDR1 is WSHSY, CDR2 SAAADI. The CDR3 loop is CASSDLGYEQYV. The CDR3 DNA reads TGCGCCAGCAGCGACCTAGGGTACGAGCAGTACGTC.